The entry that follows covers one T cell receptor (beta chain) sequence. Its antigen is unidentified. The junction differs from germline at one of its ends, possibly a read error. What was amplified from RNA transcripts were TCR beta CDR3 regions. HTBI primers were employed in a first-round RT-PCR of the TCR CDR3. TCRdb recomputed calls from the multiplex PCR reads with MiXCR, one row per CDR3 protein. The sample records 600,000 to 650,000 distinct CDR3 sequences, 16% being singletons. Among the patients, aged 18 to 65, hyperthyroidism was newly diagnosed and had lasted under 2 months. Uncontrolled infection, other autoimmune disease, pregnancy and lactation each barred patients from inclusion. These data come from a study of T cells in Graves' hyperthyroidism and ophthalmopathy. The study's findings and limits: The model foresaw ophthalmopathy a median about 6.5 months prior to onset. Ophthalmopathy could be told apart from stable hyperthyroidism with a 13 V-J model.

The TCR comes from a woman under 40 with Graves' hyperthyroidism. Sequencing was done on a sample of blood.

In nucleotides, the CDR3 is TGTGCCAGCTCACCGGGACAGACCTACGATCAGTACTTC. Residues: CASSPGQTYDQYF. The V call is TRBV18, the J call TRBJ2-7; 7 positions agree with TRBD1. CDR1 is KGHSH and CDR2 is LQKENI in the germline V gene. The CDR3 loop spans 13 amino acids.